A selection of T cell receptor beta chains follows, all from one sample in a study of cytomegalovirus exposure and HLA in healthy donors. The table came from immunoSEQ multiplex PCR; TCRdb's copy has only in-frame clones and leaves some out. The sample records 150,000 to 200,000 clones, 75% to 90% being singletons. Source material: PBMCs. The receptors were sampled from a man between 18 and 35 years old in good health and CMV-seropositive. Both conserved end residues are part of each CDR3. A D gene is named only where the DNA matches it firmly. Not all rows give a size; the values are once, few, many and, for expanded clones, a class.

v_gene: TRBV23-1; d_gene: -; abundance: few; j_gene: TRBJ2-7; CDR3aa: CASSPAQALHEQYF; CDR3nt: TGCGCCAGCAGTCCAGCCCAGGCTCTCCACGAGCAGTACTTC
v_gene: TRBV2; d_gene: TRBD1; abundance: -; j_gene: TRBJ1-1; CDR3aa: CADRTGVDTEAFF; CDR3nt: TGTGCCGATAGGACAGGGGTGGACACTGAAGCTTTCTTT
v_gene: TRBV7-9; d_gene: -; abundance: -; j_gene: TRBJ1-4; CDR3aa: CASSPGVATNEKLFF; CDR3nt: TGTGCCAGCAGCCCGGGGGTCGCAACTAATGAAAAACTGTTTTTT
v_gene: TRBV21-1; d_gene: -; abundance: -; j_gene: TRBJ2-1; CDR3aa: CASSPLLRAVDSEQFF; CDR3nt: TGTGCCAGCAGCCCTCTTTTGCGAGCTGTCGACAGTGAGCAGTTCTTC
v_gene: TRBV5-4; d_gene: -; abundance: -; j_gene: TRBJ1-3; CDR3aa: CASSLAGGSGNTIYF; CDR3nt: TGTGCCAGCAGCTTAGCCGGGGGCTCTGGAAACACCATATATTTT
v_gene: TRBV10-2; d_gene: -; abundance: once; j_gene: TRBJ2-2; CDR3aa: CASSEVVGATGELFF; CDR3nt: TGCGCCAGCAGTGAGGTGGTAGGGGCTACCGGGGAGCTGTTTTTT
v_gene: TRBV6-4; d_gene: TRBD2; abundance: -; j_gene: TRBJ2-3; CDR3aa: CASSEGSGGTADTQYF; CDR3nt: TGTGCCAGCAGTGAGGGCAGCGGGGGAACCGCAGATACGCAGTATTTT
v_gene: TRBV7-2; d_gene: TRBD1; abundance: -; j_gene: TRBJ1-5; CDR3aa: CASSLGTGSQPQHF; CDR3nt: TGTGCCAGCAGCTTGGGGACAGGGAGTCAGCCCCAGCATTTT
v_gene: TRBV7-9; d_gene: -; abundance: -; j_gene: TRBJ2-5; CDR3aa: CASSSRETGSGGETQYF; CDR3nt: TGTGCCAGCAGCTCGAGAGAGACAGGGAGCGGGGGTGAGACCCAGTACTTC
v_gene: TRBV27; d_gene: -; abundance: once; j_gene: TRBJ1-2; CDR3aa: CASSSGGVGGYTF; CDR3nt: TGTGCCAGCAGCTCGGGGGGCGTAGGCGGCTACACCTTC
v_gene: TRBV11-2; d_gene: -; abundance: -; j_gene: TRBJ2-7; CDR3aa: CASSSSEQYF; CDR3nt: TGTGCCAGCAGCTCCTCGGAGCAGTACTTC
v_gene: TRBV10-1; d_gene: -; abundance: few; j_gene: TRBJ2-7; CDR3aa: CASSESGLKSYEQYF; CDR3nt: TGCGCCAGCAGTGAGTCAGGACTAAAATCCTACGAGCAGTACTTC
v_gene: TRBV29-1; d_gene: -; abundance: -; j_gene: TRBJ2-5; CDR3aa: CSVETRMTETQYF; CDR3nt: TGCAGCGTTGAAACTAGGATGACAGAGACCCAGTACTTC
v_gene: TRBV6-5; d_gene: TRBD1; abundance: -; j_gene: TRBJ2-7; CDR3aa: CASTPGQGGSEQYF; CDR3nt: TGTGCCAGCACCCCGGGACAGGGGGGTTCCGAGCAGTACTTC
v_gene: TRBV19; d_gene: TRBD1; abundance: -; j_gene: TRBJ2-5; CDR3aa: CASSTRDRLGPQETQYF; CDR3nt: TGTGCCAGTAGTACCAGGGACAGACTTGGGCCCCAAGAGACCCAGTACTTC
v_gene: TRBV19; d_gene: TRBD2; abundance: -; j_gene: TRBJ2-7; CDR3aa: CASSPGLAEPRSYEQYF; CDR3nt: TGTGCCAGTAGTCCGGGACTAGCGGAGCCTCGCTCCTACGAGCAGTACTTC
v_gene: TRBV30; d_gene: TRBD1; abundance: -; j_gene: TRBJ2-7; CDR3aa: CAWSVRSRDRGGRYEQYF; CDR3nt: TGTGCCTGGAGTGTACGGTCGCGGGACAGGGGGGGAAGGTACGAGCAGTACTTC
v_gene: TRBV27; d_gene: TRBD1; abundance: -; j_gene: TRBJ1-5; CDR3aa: CASSRTGDNQPQHF; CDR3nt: TGTGCCAGCAGTCGGACAGGGGACAATCAGCCCCAGCATTTT
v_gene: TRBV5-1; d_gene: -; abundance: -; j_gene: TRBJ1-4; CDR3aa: CASSSSPEGANEKLFF; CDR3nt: TGCGCCAGCAGCTCCTCACCCGAGGGGGCTAATGAAAAACTGTTTTTT
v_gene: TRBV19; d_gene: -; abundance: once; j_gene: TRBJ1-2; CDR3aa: CASSPTGRMFVGYTF; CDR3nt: TGTGCCAGTAGTCCCACAGGGAGAATGTTTGTGGGCTACACCTTC
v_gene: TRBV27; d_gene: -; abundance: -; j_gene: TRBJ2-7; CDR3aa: CASSSAYEQYF; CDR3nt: TGTGCCAGCAGCTCCGCGTACGAGCAGTACTTC
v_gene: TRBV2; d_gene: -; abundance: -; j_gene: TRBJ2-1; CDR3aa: CASSERDYNEQFF; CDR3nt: TGTGCCAGCAGTGAACGGGACTACAATGAGCAGTTCTTC
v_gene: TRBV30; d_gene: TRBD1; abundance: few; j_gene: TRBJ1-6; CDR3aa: CAWSGTAVTLHF; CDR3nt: TGTGCCTGGAGCGGGACAGCGGTCACCCTCCACTTT
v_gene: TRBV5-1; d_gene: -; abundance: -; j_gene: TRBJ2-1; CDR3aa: CASSFPRHDPYNEQFF; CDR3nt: TGCGCCAGCAGCTTTCCCCGACACGATCCCTACAATGAGCAGTTCTTC
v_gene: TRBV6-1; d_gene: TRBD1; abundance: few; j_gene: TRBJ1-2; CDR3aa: CASSEGQGGFHTF; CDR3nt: TGTGCCAGCAGTGAGGGACAGGGGGGGTTTCACACCTTC
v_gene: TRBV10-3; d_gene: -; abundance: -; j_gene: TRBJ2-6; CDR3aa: CAISESGGGASGANVLTF; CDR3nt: TGTGCCATCAGTGAGTCAGGAGGGGGCGCGTCTGGGGCCAACGTCCTGACTTTC
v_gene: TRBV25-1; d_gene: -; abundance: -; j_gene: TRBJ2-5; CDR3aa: CASSGGGKETQYF; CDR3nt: TGTGCCAGCAGTGGAGGAGGGAAAGAGACCCAGTACTTC
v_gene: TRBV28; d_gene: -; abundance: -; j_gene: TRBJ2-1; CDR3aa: CASKGTPRVQFF; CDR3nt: TGTGCCAGCAAGGGGACTCCTCGGGTGCAGTTCTTC